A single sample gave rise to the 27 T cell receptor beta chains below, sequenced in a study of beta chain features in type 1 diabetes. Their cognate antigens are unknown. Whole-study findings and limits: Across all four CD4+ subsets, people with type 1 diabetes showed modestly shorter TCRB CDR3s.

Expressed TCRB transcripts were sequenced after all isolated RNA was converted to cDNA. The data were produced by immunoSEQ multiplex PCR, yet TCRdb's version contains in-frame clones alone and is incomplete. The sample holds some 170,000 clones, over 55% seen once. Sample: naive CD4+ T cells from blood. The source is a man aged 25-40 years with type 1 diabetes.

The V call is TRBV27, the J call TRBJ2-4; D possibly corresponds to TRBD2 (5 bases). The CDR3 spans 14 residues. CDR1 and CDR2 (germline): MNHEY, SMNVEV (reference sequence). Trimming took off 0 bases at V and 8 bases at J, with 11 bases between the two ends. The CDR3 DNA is TGTGCCAGCAGTTTATCGGTGGCGGGTGACATTCAGTACTTC. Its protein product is CASSLSVAGDIQYF.

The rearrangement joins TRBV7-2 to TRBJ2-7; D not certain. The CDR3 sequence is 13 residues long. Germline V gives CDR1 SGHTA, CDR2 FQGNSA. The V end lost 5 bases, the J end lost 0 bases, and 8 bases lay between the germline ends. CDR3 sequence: CASSPHSSYEQYF. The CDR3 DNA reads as TGTGCCAGCAGCCCTCACAGCTCCTACGAGCAGTACTTC.

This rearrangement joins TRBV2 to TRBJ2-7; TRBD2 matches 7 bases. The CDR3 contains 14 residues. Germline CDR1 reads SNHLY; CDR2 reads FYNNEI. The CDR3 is CADRPGTGGYEQYF. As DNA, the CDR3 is TGTGCAGACCGACCCGGGACGGGGGGCTACGAGCAGTACTTC. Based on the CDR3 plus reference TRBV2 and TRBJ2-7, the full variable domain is EPEVTQTPSHQVTQMGQEVILRCVPISNHLYFYWYRQILGQKVEFLVSFYNNEISEKSEIFDDQFSVERPDGSNFTLKIRSTKLEDSAMYFCADRPGTGGYEQYFGPGTRLTVT.

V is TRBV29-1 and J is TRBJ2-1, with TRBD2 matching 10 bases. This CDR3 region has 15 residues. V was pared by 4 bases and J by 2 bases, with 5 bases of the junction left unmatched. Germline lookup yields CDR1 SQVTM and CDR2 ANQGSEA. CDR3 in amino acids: CSVGPSGGTYNEQFF. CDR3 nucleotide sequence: TGCAGCGTTGGGCCTAGCGGGGGCACCTACAATGAGCAGTTCTTC.

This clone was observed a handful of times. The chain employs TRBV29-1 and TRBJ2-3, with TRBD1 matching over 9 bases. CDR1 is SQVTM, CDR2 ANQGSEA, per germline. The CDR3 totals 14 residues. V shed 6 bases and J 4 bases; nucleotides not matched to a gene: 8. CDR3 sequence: CSVTGTGSPDTQYF. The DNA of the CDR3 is TGCAGCGTGACCGGGACAGGGTCCCCAGATACGCAGTATTTT.

For the CDR3, the DNA is TGCAGCGTGTCGGGACGCGGCACCGGGGAGCTGTTTTTT. Residues: CSVSGRGTGELFF. V usage is TRBV29-1 and J usage is TRBJ2-2; D may match TRBD1 or TRBD2 (5 bases each). The CDR3 sequence is 13 residues long. The germline gives CDR1 SQVTM, CDR2 ANQGSEA. Trimming pared 6 bases from V and 4 bases from J, leaving 12 bases between.

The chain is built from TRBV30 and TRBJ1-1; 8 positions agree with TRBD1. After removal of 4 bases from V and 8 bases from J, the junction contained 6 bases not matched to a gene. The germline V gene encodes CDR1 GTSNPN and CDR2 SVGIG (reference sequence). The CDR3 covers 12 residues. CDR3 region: CAWMDRAREAFF. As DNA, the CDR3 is TGTGCCTGGATGGACAGGGCGCGGGAAGCTTTCTTT.

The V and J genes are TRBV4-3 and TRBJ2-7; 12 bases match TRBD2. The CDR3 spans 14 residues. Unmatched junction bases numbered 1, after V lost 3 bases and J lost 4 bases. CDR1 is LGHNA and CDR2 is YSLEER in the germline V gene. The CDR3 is CASSHLAGGYEQYF. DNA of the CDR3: TGCGCCAGCAGCCACCTAGCGGGGGGGTACGAGCAGTACTTC.

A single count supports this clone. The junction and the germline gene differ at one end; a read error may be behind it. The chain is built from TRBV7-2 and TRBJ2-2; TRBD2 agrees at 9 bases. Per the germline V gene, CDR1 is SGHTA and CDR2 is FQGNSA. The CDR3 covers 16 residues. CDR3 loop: CASSVAGTSTSGELFF. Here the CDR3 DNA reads TGTGCCAGCAGCGTAGCCGGGACTAGCACCTCCGGGGAGCTGTTTTTT.

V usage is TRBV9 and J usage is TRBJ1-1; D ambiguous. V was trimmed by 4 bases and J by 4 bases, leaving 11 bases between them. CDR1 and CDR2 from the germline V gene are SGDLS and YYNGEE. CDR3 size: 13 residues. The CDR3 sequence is CASSPWASTEAFF. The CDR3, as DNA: TGTGCCAGCAGCCCCTGGGCGAGCACTGAAGCTTTCTTT.

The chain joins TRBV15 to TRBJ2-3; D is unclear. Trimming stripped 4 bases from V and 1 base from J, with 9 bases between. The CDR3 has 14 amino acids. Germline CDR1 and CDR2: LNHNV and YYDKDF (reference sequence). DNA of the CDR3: TGTGCCACCAGCAAGGACGGACGCACAGATACGCAGTATTTT. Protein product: CATSKDGRTDTQYF.

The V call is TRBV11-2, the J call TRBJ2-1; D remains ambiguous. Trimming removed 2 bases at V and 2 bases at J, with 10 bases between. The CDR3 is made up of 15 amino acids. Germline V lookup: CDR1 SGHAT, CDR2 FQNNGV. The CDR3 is CASSLTASTYNEQFF. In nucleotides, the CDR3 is TGTGCCAGCAGCTTAACCGCCTCCACCTACAATGAGCAGTTCTTC.

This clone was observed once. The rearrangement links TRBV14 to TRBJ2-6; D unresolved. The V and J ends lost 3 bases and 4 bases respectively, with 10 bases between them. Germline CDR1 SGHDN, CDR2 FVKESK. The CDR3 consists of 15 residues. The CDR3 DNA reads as TGTGCCAGCAGCCATAGGGTAACCGGGGCCAACGTCCTGACTTTC. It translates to CASSHRVTGANVLTF.

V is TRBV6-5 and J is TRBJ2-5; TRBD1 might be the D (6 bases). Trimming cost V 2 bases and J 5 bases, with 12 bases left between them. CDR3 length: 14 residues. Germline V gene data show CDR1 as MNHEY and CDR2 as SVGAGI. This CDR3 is CASSYLQGTETQYF. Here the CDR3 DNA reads TGTGCCAGCAGTTACCTGCAGGGGACGGAGACCCAGTACTTC.

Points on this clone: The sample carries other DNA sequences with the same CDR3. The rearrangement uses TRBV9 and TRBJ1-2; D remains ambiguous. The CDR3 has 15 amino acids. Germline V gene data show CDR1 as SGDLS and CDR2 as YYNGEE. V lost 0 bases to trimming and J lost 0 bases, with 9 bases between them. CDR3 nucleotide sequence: TGTGCCAGCAGCGTAGGGACGGGTACTAACTATGGCTACACCTTC. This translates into CASSVGTGTNYGYTF.

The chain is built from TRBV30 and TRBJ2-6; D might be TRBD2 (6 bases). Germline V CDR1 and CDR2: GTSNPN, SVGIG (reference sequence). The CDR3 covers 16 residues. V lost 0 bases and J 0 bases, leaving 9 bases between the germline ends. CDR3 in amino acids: CAWSVGGSSGANVLTF. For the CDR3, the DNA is TGTGCCTGGAGTGTTGGGGGGAGCTCTGGGGCCAACGTCCTGACTTTC.

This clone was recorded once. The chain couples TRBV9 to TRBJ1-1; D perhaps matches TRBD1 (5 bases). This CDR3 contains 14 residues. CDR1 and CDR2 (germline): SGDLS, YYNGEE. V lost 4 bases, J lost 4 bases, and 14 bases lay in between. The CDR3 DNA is TGTGCCAGCAGCTCGTCTGGGACCAGCACTGAAGCTTTCTTT. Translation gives CASSSSGTSTEAFF.

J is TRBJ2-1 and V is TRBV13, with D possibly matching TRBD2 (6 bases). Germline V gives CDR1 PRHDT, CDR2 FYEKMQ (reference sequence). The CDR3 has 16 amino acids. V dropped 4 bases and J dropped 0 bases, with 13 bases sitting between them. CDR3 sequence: CASSSFRESSYNEQFF. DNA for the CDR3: TGTGCCAGCAGCTCCTTCCGGGAGAGCTCCTACAATGAGCAGTTCTTC. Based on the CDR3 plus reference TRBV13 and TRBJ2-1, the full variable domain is AAGVIQSPRHLIKEKRETATLKCYPIPRHDTVYWYQQGPGQDPQFLISFYEKMQSDKGSIPDRFSAQQFSDYHSELNMSSLELGDSALYFCASSSFRESSYNEQFFGPGTRLTVL.

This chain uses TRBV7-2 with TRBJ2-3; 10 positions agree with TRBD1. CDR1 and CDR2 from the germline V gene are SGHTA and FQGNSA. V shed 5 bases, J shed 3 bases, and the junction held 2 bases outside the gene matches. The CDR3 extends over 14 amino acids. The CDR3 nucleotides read TGTGCCAGCAGCCGGGACAGGGGAACAGATACGCAGTATTTT. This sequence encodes CASSRDRGTDTQYF.

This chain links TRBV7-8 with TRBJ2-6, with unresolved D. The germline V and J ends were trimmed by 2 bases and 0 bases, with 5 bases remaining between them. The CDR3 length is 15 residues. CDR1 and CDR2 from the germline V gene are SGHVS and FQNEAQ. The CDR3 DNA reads TGTGCCAGCAGCTTAATGGTCTCTGGGGCCAACGTCCTGACTTTC. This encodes CASSLMVSGANVLTF.

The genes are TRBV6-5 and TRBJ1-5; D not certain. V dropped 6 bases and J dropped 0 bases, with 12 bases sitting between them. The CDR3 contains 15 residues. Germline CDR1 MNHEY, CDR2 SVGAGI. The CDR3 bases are TGTGCCAGCAGATCGACGGGGAATAGCAATCAGCCCCAGCATTTT. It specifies CASRSTGNSNQPQHF.

This CDR3 reads CSVEGTTNEKLFF. CDR3 sequence (DNA): TGCAGCGTTGAAGGGACAACTAATGAAAAACTGTTTTTT. The chain links TRBV29-1 to TRBJ1-4; unclear D gene. The CDR3 runs 13 residues. Trimming took off 1 base at V and 0 bases at J, with 3 bases between the two ends. Germline CDR1 and CDR2: SQVTM and ANQGSEA.

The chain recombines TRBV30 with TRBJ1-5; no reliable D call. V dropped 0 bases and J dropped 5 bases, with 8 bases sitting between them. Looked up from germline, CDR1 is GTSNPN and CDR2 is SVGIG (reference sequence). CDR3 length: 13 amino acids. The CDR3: CAWSVAVDQPQHF. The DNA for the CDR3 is TGTGCCTGGAGTGTGGCAGTTGATCAGCCCCAGCATTTT.

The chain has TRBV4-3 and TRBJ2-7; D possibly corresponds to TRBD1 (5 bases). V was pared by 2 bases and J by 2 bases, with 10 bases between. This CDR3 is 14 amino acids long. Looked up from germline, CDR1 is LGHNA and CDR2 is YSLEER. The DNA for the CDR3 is TGCGCCAGCAGCCAATCTTCACAGGCCTACGAGCAGTACTTC. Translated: CASSQSSQAYEQYF.

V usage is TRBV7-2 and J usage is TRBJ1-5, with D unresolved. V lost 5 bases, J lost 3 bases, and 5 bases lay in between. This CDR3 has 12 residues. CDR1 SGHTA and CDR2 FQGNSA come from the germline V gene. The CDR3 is CASSMDNQPQHF. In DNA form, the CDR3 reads TGTGCCAGCAGCATGGACAATCAGCCCCAGCATTTT.

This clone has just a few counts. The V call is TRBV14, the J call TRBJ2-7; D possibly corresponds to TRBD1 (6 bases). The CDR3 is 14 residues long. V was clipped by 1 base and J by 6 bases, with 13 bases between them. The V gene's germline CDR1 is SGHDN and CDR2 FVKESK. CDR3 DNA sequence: TGTGCCAGCAGCCAAGTAATCAGGGGTGGCGAGCAGTACTTC. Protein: CASSQVIRGGEQYF.

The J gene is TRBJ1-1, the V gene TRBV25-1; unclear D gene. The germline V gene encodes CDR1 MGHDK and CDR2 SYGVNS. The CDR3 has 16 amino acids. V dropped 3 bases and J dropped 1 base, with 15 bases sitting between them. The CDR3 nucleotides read TGTGCCAGCAGTGATTCCCCGGGCAGATCGAACACTGAAGCTTTCTTT. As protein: CASSDSPGRSNTEAFF.